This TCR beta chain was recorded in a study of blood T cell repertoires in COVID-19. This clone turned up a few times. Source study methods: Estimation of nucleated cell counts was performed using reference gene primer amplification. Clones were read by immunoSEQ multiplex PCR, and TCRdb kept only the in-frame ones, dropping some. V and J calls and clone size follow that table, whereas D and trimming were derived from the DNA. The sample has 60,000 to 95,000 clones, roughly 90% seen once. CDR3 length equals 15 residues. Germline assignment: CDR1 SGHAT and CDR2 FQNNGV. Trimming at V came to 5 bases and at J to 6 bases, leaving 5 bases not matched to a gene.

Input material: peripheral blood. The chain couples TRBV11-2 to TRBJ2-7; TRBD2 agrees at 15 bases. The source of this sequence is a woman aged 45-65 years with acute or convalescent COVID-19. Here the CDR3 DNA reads TGTGCCAGCAGCCCGAGGACTAGCGGGAGGGCCGAGCAGTACTTC. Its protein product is CASSPRTSGRAEQYF.